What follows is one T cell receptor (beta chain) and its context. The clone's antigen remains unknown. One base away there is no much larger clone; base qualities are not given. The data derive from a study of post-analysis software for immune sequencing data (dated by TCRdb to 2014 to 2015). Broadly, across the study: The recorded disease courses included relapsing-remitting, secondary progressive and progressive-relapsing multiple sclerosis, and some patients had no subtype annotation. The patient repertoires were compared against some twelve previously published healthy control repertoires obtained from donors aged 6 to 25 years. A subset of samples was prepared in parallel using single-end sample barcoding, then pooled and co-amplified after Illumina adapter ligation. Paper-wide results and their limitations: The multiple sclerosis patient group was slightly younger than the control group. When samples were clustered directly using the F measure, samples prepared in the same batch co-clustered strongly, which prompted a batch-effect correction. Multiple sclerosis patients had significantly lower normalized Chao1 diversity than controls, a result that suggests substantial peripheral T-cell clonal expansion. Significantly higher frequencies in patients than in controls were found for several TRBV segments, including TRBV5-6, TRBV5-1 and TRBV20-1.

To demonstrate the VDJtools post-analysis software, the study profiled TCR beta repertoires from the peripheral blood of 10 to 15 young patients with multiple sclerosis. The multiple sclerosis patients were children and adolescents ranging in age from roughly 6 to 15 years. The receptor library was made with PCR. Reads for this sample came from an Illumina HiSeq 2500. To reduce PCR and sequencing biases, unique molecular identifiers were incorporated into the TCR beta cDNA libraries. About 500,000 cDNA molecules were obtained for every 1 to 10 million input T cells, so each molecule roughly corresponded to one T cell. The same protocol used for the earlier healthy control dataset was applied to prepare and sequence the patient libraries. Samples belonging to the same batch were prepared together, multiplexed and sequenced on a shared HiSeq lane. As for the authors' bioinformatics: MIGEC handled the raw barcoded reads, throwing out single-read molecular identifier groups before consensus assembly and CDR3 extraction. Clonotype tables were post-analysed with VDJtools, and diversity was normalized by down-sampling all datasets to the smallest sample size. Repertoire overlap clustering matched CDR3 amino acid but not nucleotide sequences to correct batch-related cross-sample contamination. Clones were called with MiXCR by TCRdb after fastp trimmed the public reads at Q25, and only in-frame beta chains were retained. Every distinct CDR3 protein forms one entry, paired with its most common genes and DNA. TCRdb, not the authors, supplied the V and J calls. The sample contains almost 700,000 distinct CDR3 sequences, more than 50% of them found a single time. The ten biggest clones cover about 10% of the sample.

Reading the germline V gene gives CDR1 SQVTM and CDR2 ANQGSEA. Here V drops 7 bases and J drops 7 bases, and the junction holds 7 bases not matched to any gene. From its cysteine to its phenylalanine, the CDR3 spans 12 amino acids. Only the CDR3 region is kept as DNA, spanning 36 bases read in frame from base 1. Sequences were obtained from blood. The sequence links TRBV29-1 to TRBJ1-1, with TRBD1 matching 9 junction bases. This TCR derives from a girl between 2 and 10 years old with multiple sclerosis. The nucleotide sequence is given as TGCAGCGCCACCGGGACAGGGAGTGAAGCTTTCTTT. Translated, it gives CSATGTGSEAFF. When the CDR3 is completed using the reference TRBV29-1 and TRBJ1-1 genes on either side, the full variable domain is SAVISQKPSRDICQRGTSLTIQCQVDSQVTMMFWYRQQPGQSLTLIATANQGSEATYESGFVIDKFPISRPNLTFSTLTVSNMSPEDSSIYLCSATGTGSEAFFGQGTRLTVV.